A single sample is the source of the 20 T cell receptor beta chains below, sequenced in a study of beta chain features in type 1 diabetes. Sequencing targeted expressed TCRB transcripts, as all isolated RNA had been reverse transcribed. Libraries were prepared by immunoSEQ multiplex PCR; TCRdb keeps only in-frame clonotypes and omits some of them. This sample yields about 180,000 clones, of which around 8% are seen a single time; 0.94% belongs to the top ten. Study results and caveats: Type 1 diabetes patients had TCRB CDR3s that were shorter (moderately but significantly so) in all four CD4+ subsets.

Which antigens these TCRs recognize remains unknown. The specimen was central memory CD4+ T cells from blood. The receptors derive from a woman aged 40 to 50 with type 1 diabetes.

The chain joins TRBV19 to TRBJ2-4; TRBD2 is a possible D gene (6 bases). Germline V CDR1 and CDR2: LNHDA, SQIVND (reference sequence). This CDR3 has 14 amino acids. The V gene lost 7 bases and the J gene lost 0 bases, with 10 bases spanning the gap. The CDR3 DNA sequence: TGTGCCAGTACCGGGGGTCTAGCCAAAAACATTCAGTACTTC. Its protein product is CASTGGLAKNIQYF.

This clone appeared a few times. The rearrangement uses TRBV5-8 and TRBJ1-1, with D unclear. The CDR3 length is 13 residues. Trimming pared 2 bases from V and 0 bases from J, leaving 5 bases between. The germline gives CDR1 SGHTS, CDR2 YDEGEE. This CDR3 is CASSFTMNTEAFF. The DNA for the CDR3 is TGTGCCAGCAGCTTTACAATGAACACTGAAGCTTTCTTT.

This clone showed up just a few times. The chain carries TRBV11-2 and TRBJ2-1; 11 bases map to TRBD2. Trimming cost V 0 bases and J 4 bases; bases outside gene matches: 5. The CDR3 sequence is 17 residues long. From germline, CDR1 is SGHAT and CDR2 FQNNGV. The CDR3 DNA sequence: TGTGCCAGCAGCTTAGAAACTAGCGGGAGACTGTACAATGAGCAGTTCTTC. It encodes CASSLETSGRLYNEQFF.

The CDR3 reads CASSLGQTDTQYF. CDR3 DNA sequence: TGTGCCAGCAGCTTAGGACAAACAGATACGCAGTATTTT. The V and J genes are TRBV11-2 and TRBJ2-3; D remains unclear. The V end lost 1 base, the J end lost 3 bases, and 5 bases lay between the germline ends. CDR1 and CDR2 from the germline V gene are SGHAT and FQNNGV. The CDR3 runs to 13 residues.

This sequence joins TRBV7-9 and TRBJ1-5; D uncertain. The germline V gene encodes CDR1 SEHNR and CDR2 FQNEAQ (reference sequence). Trimming removed 3 bases at V and 5 bases at J, with 8 bases between. The CDR3 has 13 amino acids. The CDR3 reads CASSLERDQPQHF. CDR3 bases: TGTGCCAGCAGCTTGGAACGGGATCAGCCCCAGCATTTT. Looking up the rest from reference TRBV7-9 and TRBJ1-5 gives the full variable domain: DTGVSQNPRHKITKRGQNVTFRCDPISEHNRLYWYRQTLGQGPEFLTYFQNEAQLEKSRLLSDRFSAERPKGSFSTLEIQRTEQGDSAMYLCASSLERDQPQHFGDGTRLSIL.

Written as DNA, the CDR3 is TGTGCCAGCAGCGTAGCTCCGGGACTAGCGGGGGAGACCCAGTACTTC. It is translated as CASSVAPGLAGETQYF. The chain links TRBV9 to TRBJ2-5; 13 nucleotides match TRBD2. Trimming cost V 0 bases and J 5 bases; bases outside gene matches: 4. Germline CDR1 is SGDLS and CDR2 is YYNGEE. This CDR3 comprises 16 residues.

Only a few counts were recorded for this clone. V and J are TRBV7-9 and TRBJ1-4; 10 bases agree with TRBD1. CDR1 is SEHNR and CDR2 is FQNEAQ in the germline V gene (reference sequence). V was clipped by 5 bases and J by 6 bases; unmatched bases: 9. CDR3 size: 16 residues. DNA of the CDR3: TGTGCCAGCAGCCCCGGGACAGGGGATTGGGATGAAAAACTGTTTTTT. As protein: CASSPGTGDWDEKLFF.

This clone was found a few times. The gene calls are TRBV28 and TRBJ1-1; D not certain. The germline V and J ends were trimmed by 2 bases and 10 bases, with 14 bases remaining between them. From germline, CDR1 is MDHEN and CDR2 SYDVKM. This CDR3 has 13 residues. The CDR3 DNA sequence: TGTGCCAGCAGTTTAGGCGGGTTCTTGGGAGCTTTCTTT. Encoded protein: CASSLGGFLGAFF.

This clone was counted a few times. V and J are TRBV6-5 and TRBJ1-5; TRBD1 aligns across 7 bases. Germline V lookup: CDR1 MNHEY, CDR2 SVGAGI. CDR3 length: 14 amino acids. With V trimmed by 6 bases and J by 1 base, 3 bases remained unmatched. The CDR3 DNA reads TGTGCCAGCAGACGACAGGGAAGCAATCAGCCCCAGCATTTT. Translated: CASRRQGSNQPQHF.

J is TRBJ1-2 and V is TRBV7-8, with D perhaps matching TRBD1 (5 bases). Germline V gives CDR1 SGHVS, CDR2 FQNEAQ. Trimming left V 5 bases short and J 4 bases short, with 20 bases between. This CDR3 comprises 16 residues. The CDR3 sequence is CASSRGYGAEAYGYTF. The DNA for the CDR3 is TGTGCCAGCAGCCGGGGGTACGGGGCGGAGGCCTATGGCTACACCTTC.

The chain employs TRBV6-6 and TRBJ2-7; maybe TRBD2 (6 bases). CDR1 and CDR2 from the germline V gene are MNHNY and SVGAGI (reference sequence). The CDR3 is 13 residues long. Trimming shortened V by 0 bases and J by 10 bases, and 13 bases separated the two germline ends. CDR3 nucleotides: TGTGCCAGCAGTTACTCGGGAGGACAAATACAGTACTTC. Encoded protein: CASSYSGGQIQYF.

The chain couples TRBV28 to TRBJ2-6, with TRBD1 identical over 9 bases. This CDR3 comprises 14 residues. V gave up 8 bases and J gave up 4 bases; unmatched junction bases: 3. The V gene's germline CDR1 is MDHEN and CDR2 SYDVKM. CDR3 sequence (DNA): TGTGCCAGCGGGACAGGGACCGGGGCCAACGTCCTGACTTTC. It codes for CASGTGTGANVLTF. Based on the CDR3 plus reference TRBV28 and TRBJ2-6, the full variable domain is DVKVTQSSRYLVKRTGEKVFLECVQDMDHENMFWYRQDPGLGLRLIYFSYDVKMKEKGDIPEGYSVSREKKERFSLILESASTNQTSMYLCASGTGTGANVLTFGAGSRLTVL.

The rearrangement joins TRBV18 to TRBJ2-1; D uncertain. The germline V and J ends were trimmed by 2 bases and 2 bases, with 4 bases remaining between them. CDR1 and CDR2 (germline): KGHSH, LQKENI. The CDR3 runs 13 residues. The CDR3 is CASSPTPYNEQFF. The CDR3 bases are TGTGCCAGCTCACCAACTCCCTACAATGAGCAGTTCTTC.

This clone appeared a single time. This chain uses TRBV7-3 with TRBJ2-1, with 10 bases fitting TRBD1. CDR3 length equals 15 residues. The junction had 5 bases not matched to a gene; V was cut back by 5 bases and J by 4 bases. Germline CDR1 and CDR2: SGHTA and FQGTGA. CDR3 protein: CASSLDRGPYNEQFF. CDR3 nucleotides: TGTGCCAGCAGCCTTGACAGGGGGCCATACAATGAGCAGTTCTTC. Variable domain in full (rest from reference TRBV7-3 and TRBJ2-1): GAGVSQTPSNKVTEKGKYVELRCDPISGHTALYWYRQSLGQGPEFLIYFQGTGAADDSGLPNDRFFAVRPEGSVSTLKIQRTERGDSAVYLCASSLDRGPYNEQFFGPGTRLTVL.

This sequence joins TRBV7-8 and TRBJ2-7, with 7 bases identical to TRBD2. J was trimmed by 2 bases and V by 2 bases; bases with no gene match: 6. Germline V gives CDR1 SGHVS, CDR2 FQNEAQ. The CDR3 consists of 15 residues. The CDR3 is CASSLRGGGTYEQYF. DNA for the CDR3: TGTGCCAGCAGCTTACGGGGCGGGGGAACCTACGAGCAGTACTTC. The full variable domain, completed using reference TRBV7-8 and TRBJ2-7, is GAGVSQSPRYKVAKRGQDVALRCDPISGHVSLFWYQQALGQGPEFLTYFQNEAQLDKSGLPSDRFFAERPEGSVSTLKIQRTQQEDSAVYLCASSLRGGGTYEQYFGPGTRLTVT.

This clone was found a few times. This chain uses TRBV27 with TRBJ1-1; no definite D call. The CDR3 is made up of 13 amino acids. With 5 bases removed from V and 0 bases from J, the gap between germline ends came to 7 bases. Per germline, CDR1 MNHEY and CDR2 SMNVEV (reference sequence). DNA of the CDR3: TGTGCCAGCAGTGTTATCCTGAACACTGAAGCTTTCTTT. Its protein product is CASSVILNTEAFF.

This chain links TRBV2 with TRBJ1-1, with 7 bases identical to TRBD1. Germline V gene data show CDR1 as SNHLY and CDR2 as FYNNEI. J lost 4 bases, V lost 3 bases, and 5 bases had no gene match. The CDR3 extends over 14 amino acids. The CDR3 spells CASSEDRHGTEAFF. CDR3 bases: TGTGCCAGCAGTGAGGACAGGCATGGCACTGAAGCTTTCTTT.

The chain employs TRBV19 and TRBJ1-5; D is uncertain. CDR3 length: 14 amino acids. Germline V CDR1 and CDR2: LNHDA, SQIVND (reference sequence). V lost 4 bases to trimming and J lost 7 bases, with 14 bases between them. This chain's CDR3 is CASSSGEEGQPQHF. The CDR3, as DNA: TGTGCCAGTAGTAGCGGGGAGGAAGGCCAGCCCCAGCATTTT.

This clone was detected a few times. The V and J genes are TRBV4-2 and TRBJ1-6; 8 bases fit TRBD1. CDR1 and CDR2 from the germline V gene are LGHNA and YNFKEQ. The CDR3 is made up of 15 amino acids. V dropped 6 bases and J dropped 1; count of bases not matched to a gene: 2. CDR3 region: CASSRQGSYNSPLHF. The CDR3 DNA is TGTGCCAGCAGTCGACAGGGGTCCTATAATTCACCCCTCCACTTT.

The rearrangement links TRBV7-9 to TRBJ1-5, with D unresolved. The CDR3 covers 14 residues. Germline V gives CDR1 SEHNR, CDR2 FQNEAQ (reference sequence). Trimming removed 1 base from V and 7 bases from J, with 11 bases in between. The CDR3 protein is CASSLDGALQPQHF. In DNA, the CDR3 is TGTGCCAGCAGCTTAGACGGAGCCCTCCAGCCCCAGCATTTT.